Listed below are T cell receptor beta chains from one sample, sequenced in a study of control samples from healthy donors and cancer patients. The assay was immunoSEQ multiplex PCR, and TCRdb's table has in-frame clones only and misses some. The table has some 140,000 clones, more than 85% seen once. Sequencing used blood. These receptors all stem from a woman aged 30 to 39 in good health. Each CDR3 is given with its conserved first and last residue. The D gene is left open where the match is weak. Clone size, where shown, is once, few, many, or a class for clones that have expanded.

v_gene	abundance	j_gene	d_gene	CDR3nt	CDR3aa
TRBV2	NA	TRBJ2-7	TRBD1	TGTGCCAGCACTGGACAGGGTGAGGACGAGCAGTACTTC	CASTGQGEDEQYF
TRBV4-1	once	TRBJ2-5	NA	TGCGCCAGCAGCCCCCAGTTAGGTAGAGGTCGAGAGACCCAGTACTTC	CASSPQLGRGRETQYF
TRBV10-3	NA	TRBJ2-2	TRBD2	TGTGCCATCAGTGGGGTTGAGCGGGAGATCGGGGAGCTGTTTTTT	CAISGVEREIGELFF
TRBV5-1	NA	TRBJ1-3	NA	TGCGCCAGCAGCTTGGGGGGACGGCAAGGAAACACCATATATTTT	CASSLGGRQGNTIYF
TRBV5-1	NA	TRBJ2-1	TRBD2	TGCGCCAGCAGCCCGCGACTAGCGGGAGAGCATGAGCAGTTCTTC	CASSPRLAGEHEQFF
TRBV5-1	NA	TRBJ1-1	NA	TGCGCCAGCAGCCCCTCCGGAGGGGAAGGAACTGAAGCTTTCTTT	CASSPSGGEGTEAFF
TRBV13	NA	TRBJ1-1	NA	TGTGCCAGCACCGATGTGGCCCGCTCAGCTTTCTTT	CASTDVARSAFF
TRBV7-6	NA	TRBJ2-7	NA	TGTGCCAGCAGCTTAGGAGCAGGGGCGGGGGCCTACGAGCAGTACTTC	CASSLGAGAGAYEQYF
TRBV2	NA	TRBJ1-4	NA	TGTGCCAGCAGAGAACCACTAGGGGGAGATGAAAAACTGTTTTTT	CASREPLGGDEKLFF
TRBV4-1	NA	TRBJ1-2	NA	TGCGCCAGCAGCCAAGGTTGGGCCCCCTCCGGCTACACCTTC	CASSQGWAPSGYTF
TRBV9	NA	TRBJ2-2	TRBD1	TGTGCCAGCAGCGTATCCCCGGACAGGACCGGGGAGCTGTTTTTT	CASSVSPDRTGELFF
TRBV3-1/TRBV3-2	once	TRBJ1-2	TRBD1	TGTGCCAGCAGCCAAGAACAAAGCAGTAAGACAGGGAAATATGGCTACACCTTC	CASSQEQSSKTGKYGYTF
TRBV5-1	NA	TRBJ2-5	NA	TGCGCCAGCATGGAGAACAGGCGGGAGACCCAGTACTTC	CASMENRRETQYF
TRBV7-2	NA	TRBJ1-4	TRBD1	TGTGCCAGCACCCCGGACAGGGGGATAACTAATGAAAAACTGTTTTTT	CASTPDRGITNEKLFF
TRBV7-9	once	TRBJ2-1	NA	TGTGCCAGCAGGAATATCAGGGGTCATTCCTACAATGAGCAGTTCTTC	CASRNIRGHSYNEQFF
TRBV9	NA	TRBJ1-1	NA	TGTGCCAGCAGCGTAGACGGGGGCGGGACTGAAGCTTTCTTT	CASSVDGGGTEAFF
TRBV12-3/TRBV12-4	NA	TRBJ2-5	NA	TGTGCCAGCAGTCGGGACACGAAAGAGACCCAGTACTTC	CASSRDTKETQYF
TRBV19	once	TRBJ1-5	TRBD1	TGTGCCAGTAGTATCGCGCGACAGGGTCTCGCTCAGCCCCAGCATTTT	CASSIARQGLAQPQHF
TRBV18	NA	TRBJ2-7	TRBD2	TGTGCCAGCTCACCTATAGCGGGAAAGAGCTCCTACGAGCAGTACTTC	CASSPIAGKSSYEQYF
TRBV3-1/TRBV3-2	NA	TRBJ1-2	NA	TGTGCCAGCAGCCAAGAGGCAGTGCTGAACTATGGCTACACCTTC	CASSQEAVLNYGYTF
TRBV11-2	NA	TRBJ2-7	NA	TGTGCCAGCAGCTTAGTCGGGACGGGGGATTACGAGCAGTACTTC	CASSLVGTGDYEQYF
TRBV3-1/TRBV3-2	NA	TRBJ2-5	NA	TGTGCCAGCAGGGGAGGAGGGGGCCGGGAGACCCAGTACTTC	CASRGGGGRETQYF
TRBV11-2	NA	TRBJ1-3	NA	TGTGCCAGCAGTTTTAGGGGGGCCGACTTCGGAAACACCATATATTTT	CASSFRGADFGNTIYF
TRBV19	NA	TRBJ1-2	NA	TGTGCCAGTAGTATCGGCTCGCCCGGAGGGAACTATGGCTACACCTTC	CASSIGSPGGNYGYTF
TRBV12-3/TRBV12-4	NA	TRBJ1-3	NA	TGTGCCAGCAGTTTATCGGCCGGAAACACCATATATTTT	CASSLSAGNTIYF
TRBV12-3/TRBV12-4	NA	TRBJ1-1	NA	TGTGCCAGCGCAAGGGACACTGAAGCTTTCTTT	CASARDTEAFF
TRBV7-8	NA	TRBJ2-7	TRBD1	TGTGCCAGCAGCTTAGCCACGCTCCCGACAGGGCCGGAGTTCTACGAGCAGTACTTC	CASSLATLPTGPEFYEQYF
TRBV7-4	once	TRBJ2-7	TRBD1	TGTGCCAGCAGGTCCCGGGACAGGGGTGTCTACGAGCAGTACTTC	CASRSRDRGVYEQYF
TRBV2	NA	TRBJ1-5	NA	TGTGGCTCCGGGGCGGTCAATCAGCCCCAGCATTTT	CGSGAVNQPQHF
TRBV11-3	NA	TRBJ2-1	NA	TGTGCCAGCAGCTTTCTCGGCAACTACAATGAGCAGTTCTTC	CASSFLGNYNEQFF
TRBV6-4	NA	TRBJ1-2	NA	TGTGCCAGCAGTCCCCGGGCAGAGGACTATGGCTACACCTTC	CASSPRAEDYGYTF
TRBV21-1	NA	TRBJ1-2	NA	TGTGCCAGCAGCAAAGATGGATTTTCAGATGGCTACACCTTC	CASSKDGFSDGYTF
TRBV11-2	NA	TRBJ1-1	NA	TGTGCCAGCAGCTTCGGGCCTGAAGCTTTCTTT	CASSFGPEAFF
TRBV7-9	NA	TRBJ1-1	NA	TGTGCCAGCAGCTTAGAGATTGGGGAAGCTTTCTTT	CASSLEIGEAFF
TRBV30	NA	TRBJ1-2	NA	TGTGCCTGGAACCAGACAGCGCCCTATGGCTACACCTTC	CAWNQTAPYGYTF
TRBV3-1/TRBV3-2	NA	TRBJ2-2	TRBD1	TGTGCCAGTAAGGACAGGGGGATTCCCGGGGAGCTGTTTTTT	CASKDRGIPGELFF
TRBV5-5	NA	TRBJ1-5	NA	TGTGCCAGCAGCTTGGCCGGCGATCAGCCCCAGCATTTT	CASSLAGDQPQHF
TRBV5-6	NA	TRBJ2-7	TRBD1	TGTGCCAGCAGCCATGGGACAGCCCACGAGCAGTACTTC	CASSHGTAHEQYF
TRBV5-1	NA	TRBJ2-3	NA	TGCGCCAGCAGCTTGAGACAGAGCACAGATACGCAGTATTTT	CASSLRQSTDTQYF
TRBV11-2	NA	TRBJ2-1	NA	TGTGCCAGCAGCTCCAAACCCTCGATGGGGTTCCATGAGCAGTTCTTC	CASSSKPSMGFHEQFF
TRBV6-1	NA	TRBJ1-1	NA	TGTGCCAGCAGTGAGAGGGAGAACACTGAAGCTTTCTTT	CASSERENTEAFF
TRBV19	NA	TRBJ1-1	NA	TGTGCCAGTACCATAGGTACCTACACTGAAGCTTTCTTT	CASTIGTYTEAFF
TRBV6-2/TRBV6-3	once	TRBJ1-1	NA	TGTGCCAGCAGTTACCTGGGACTTCTTGGAACTGAAGCTTTCTTT	CASSYLGLLGTEAFF
TRBV5-4	NA	TRBJ2-7	TRBD2	TGTGCCAGCAGCTTGAGGTCTAGCGGGAGTATCGAGCAGTACTTC	CASSLRSSGSIEQYF
TRBV20-1	NA	TRBJ1-2	NA	TGCAGTGCTCCCTTAGGGGGCTACACCTTC	CSAPLGGYTF
TRBV18	NA	TRBJ1-1	NA	TGTGCCAGCTCACCACCGCGGGGGCTGAACACTGAAGCTTTCTTT	CASSPPRGLNTEAFF
TRBV19	NA	TRBJ2-5	TRBD1	TGTGCCAGTAGTATTCCCGGGACAGGGCAGGACGAGACCCAGTACTTC	CASSIPGTGQDETQYF
TRBV7-8	NA	TRBJ1-2	NA	TGTGCCAGCAGCCTCCTGGGGGGGGCAGCTGGCTACACCTTC	CASSLLGGAAGYTF
TRBV7-9	NA	TRBJ1-4	TRBD1	TGTGCCAGCAGCTTGGGACAGGGCCCCGAAAAACTGTTTTTT	CASSLGQGPEKLFF
TRBV29-1	NA	TRBJ2-2	TRBD2	TGCAGCTTCCCCGGGACTAGCACCGGGGAGCTGTTTTTT	CSFPGTSTGELFF
TRBV6-2/TRBV6-3	NA	TRBJ2-4	TRBD2	TGTGCCAGCAGTCGACTAGCGGGAGTAATTGGAAACATTCAGTACTTC	CASSRLAGVIGNIQYF
TRBV19	NA	TRBJ2-7	NA	TGTGCCAGTAGTATTTCTAGGACCGACGAGCAGTACTTC	CASSISRTDEQYF
TRBV18	NA	TRBJ2-3	TRBD2	TGTGCCAGCTCAAGAGCGGGAGGGGGCACAGATACGCAGTATTTT	CASSRAGGGTDTQYF